The 3 T cell receptor beta chains below come from one sample, sequenced in a study of shared T cell receptors in the human thymus (dated by TCRdb to the early 2020s). The library was obtained by the immunoSEQ multiplex PCR assay. TCRdb took over this immuneACCESS table, retaining in-frame rearrangements with V and J assigned. Such tables are incomplete; in checked studies, under half of the missing clones stem from an unresolved V gene, and the remainder is unexplained. Across this sample there are roughly 700,000 clones, with approximately 90% seen only once. In total, the top ten clones hold over 0.008% of the sample. These data were also filed under a second study, of human thymus T cells.

The material sequenced was thymocytes. These receptors came from a boy under three years old with a congenital heart defect. Donor details come from another sample of the same person, matched by shared clones.

This clone was counted a single time. This CDR3 is CASRPLPSFVEQYF. DNA for the CDR3: TGTGCCAGCAGGCCTCTTCCGAGTTTTGTCGAGCAGTACTTC. The gene calls are TRBV28 and TRBJ2-7; D gene ambiguous. Germline loops: CDR1 MDHEN, CDR2 SYDVKM. The CDR3 has 14 residues. The ends were cut back, 6 bases at V and 6 bases at J, with 18 bases in the middle.

The rearrangement links TRBV28 to TRBJ2-7, with D possibly being TRBD2 (6 bases). The CDR3 consists of 19 residues. The V end lost 3 bases, the J end lost 2 bases, and 26 bases lay between the germline ends. CDR1 MDHEN and CDR2 SYDVKM come from the germline V gene. The CDR3 nucleotides read TGTGCCAGCAGTTTGGCCAGGCGTATTCTAGCGCGGATAACCTACGAGCAGTACTTC. It specifies CASSLARRILARITYEQYF.

V is TRBV28 and J is TRBJ2-3; 9 positions match TRBD2. Germline lookup yields CDR1 MDHEN and CDR2 SYDVKM. V lost 4 bases, J lost 4 bases, and 30 bases stayed unmatched. CDR3 size: 23 residues. CDR3 region: CASSSRGGGFGASGTSRSDTQYF. CDR3 DNA: TGTGCCAGCAGTTCAAGGGGAGGGGGCTTTGGGGCTAGCGGGACGTCTAGGTCAGATACGCAGTATTTT. Full variable domain (remainder filled in from reference TRBV28 and TRBJ2-3): DVKVTQSSRYLVKRTGEKVFLECVQDMDHENMFWYRQDPGLGLRLIYFSYDVKMKEKGDIPEGYSVSREKKERFSLILESASTNQTSMYLCASSSRGGGFGASGTSRSDTQYFGPGTRLTVL.